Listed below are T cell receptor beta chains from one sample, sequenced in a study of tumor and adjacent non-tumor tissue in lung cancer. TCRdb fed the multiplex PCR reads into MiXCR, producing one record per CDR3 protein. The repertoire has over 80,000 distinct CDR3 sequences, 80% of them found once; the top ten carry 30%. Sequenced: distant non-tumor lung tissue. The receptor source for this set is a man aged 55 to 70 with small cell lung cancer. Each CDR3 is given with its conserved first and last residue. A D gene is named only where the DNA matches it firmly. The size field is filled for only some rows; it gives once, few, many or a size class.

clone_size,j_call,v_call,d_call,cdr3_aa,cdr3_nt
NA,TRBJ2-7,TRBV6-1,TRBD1,CSSRRVWFRDRVEQYF,TGTTCCAGCAGGCGGGTTTGGTTCCGGGACAGGGTCGAGCAGTACTTC
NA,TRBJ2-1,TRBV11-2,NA,CGSSLEGYATWGYMAEQFF,TGTGGCAGCAGCTTAGAGGGGTATGCGACATGGGGCTATATGGCTGAGCAGTTCTTC
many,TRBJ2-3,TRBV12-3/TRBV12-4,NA,CASSFARGFWYF,TGTGCCAGCAGTTTTGCCAGGGGTTTCTGGTATTTT
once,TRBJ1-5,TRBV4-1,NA,CASSQWMSRLQHF,TGCGCCAGCAGCCAGTGGATGTCTCGGCTCCAGCATTTT
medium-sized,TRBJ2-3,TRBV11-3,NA,CASREARGGTPSHTQYF,TGTGCCAGCAGAGAGGCTCGTGGTGGGACCCCGAGTCATACGCAGTATTTT
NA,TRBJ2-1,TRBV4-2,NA,CTSSPGFDSDNEQFF,TGTACCAGCAGCCCAGGCTTTGATTCAGACAATGAACAGTTCTTC
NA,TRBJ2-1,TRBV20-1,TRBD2,CSAIGLAENGRFF,TGCAGTGCTATCGGTCTAGCGGAGAATGGGCGGTTCTTC
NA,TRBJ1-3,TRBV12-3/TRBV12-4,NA,CASSFGGRNTMYF,TGTGCCAGCAGTTTTGGAGGACGAAACACCATGTATTTT
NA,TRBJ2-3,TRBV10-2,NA,CASSESCLARGGADTQYF,TGCGCTAGCAGTGAGTCATGTCTAGCGAGAGGTGGAGCAGATACGCAGTATTTT
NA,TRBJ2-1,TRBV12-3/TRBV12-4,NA,CASSPIYVGEQFF,TGTGCCAGCAGTCCTATTTACGTGGGTGAGCAGTTTTTC
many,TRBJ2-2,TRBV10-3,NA,CAISERAGGTGELFF,TGTGCCATCAGTGAACGAGCCGGCGGGACCGGGGAGCTGTTTTTT
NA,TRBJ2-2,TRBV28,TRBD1,CARGLRRDSSLTGELFF,TGTGCCAGAGGTTTAAGAAGGGACAGCTCCCTCACCGGGGAGCTGTTTTTT
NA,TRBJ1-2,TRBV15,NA,CVTSRGGRIFVYTF,TGTGTCACCAGCAGAGGGGGACGGATTTTTGTCTACACCTTC
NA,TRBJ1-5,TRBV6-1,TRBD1,CASSDSGGMSNQPQHF,TGTGCCAGCAGTGACTCAGGGGGCATGAGCAATCAGCCTCAGCATTTT
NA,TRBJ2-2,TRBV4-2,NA,CASSYDLRAKTGELFF,TGTGCCAGCAGCTATGATCTCAGGGCGAAAACCGGGGAGCTGTTTTTT
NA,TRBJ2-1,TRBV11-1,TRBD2,CASRSESRTSGNGNEQFF,TGTGCCAGCAGATCAGAATCGAGGACTAGCGGTAATGGTAATGAGCAGTTCTTC
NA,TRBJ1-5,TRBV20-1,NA,CNARFDSNQPQHF,TGCAATGCTAGATTTGATAGCAATCAGCCCCAGCATTTT
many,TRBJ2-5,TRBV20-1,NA,CSARRIQETQYF,TGCAGTGCTAGGCGGATCCAAGAGACCCAGTACTTC
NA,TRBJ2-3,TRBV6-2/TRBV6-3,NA,CANNYGGFSTDTQYF,TGTGCCAACAATTACGGGGGTTTCAGCACAGATACGCAGTATTTT
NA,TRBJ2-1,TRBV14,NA,CASSQWRRVLPDEQFF,TGTGCCAGCAGCCAATGGCGGAGGGTCCTACCGGATGAGCAGTTCTTC
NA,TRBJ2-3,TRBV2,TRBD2,CASTRLAGRDTQYF,TGTGCCAGCACAAGACTAGCGGGAAGGGATACGCAGTATTTT
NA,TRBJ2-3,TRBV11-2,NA,CVSSSGGIAAHTQYF,TGCGTCAGCAGCTCCGGAGGGATTGCGGCCCATACGCAGTATTTT
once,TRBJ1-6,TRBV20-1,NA,CSPRVGARRNSPLHF,TGCAGTCCTAGAGTGGGGGCCAGGCGAAATTCACCCCTCCACTTT
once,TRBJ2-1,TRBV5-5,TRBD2,CASGHGLAGGYYEQFF,TGTGCCAGCGGCCATGGACTAGCGGGAGGGTACTATGAGCAGTTCTTC
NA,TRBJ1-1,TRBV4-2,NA,CASSLARGRVTEAFF,TGTGCCAGCAGCCTAGCACGGGGCAGGGTCACTGAAGCTTTCTTT
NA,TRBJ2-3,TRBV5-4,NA,CVCRATGTDTQYF,TGTGTCTGCAGAGCTACAGGAACAGATACGCAGTATTTT
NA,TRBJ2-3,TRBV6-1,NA,CASSTGRYTQYF,TGTGCCAGCAGTACGGGGAGATATACGCAGTATTTT
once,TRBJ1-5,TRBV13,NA,CASRLGTDSHQPQHF,TGTGCCAGCAGATTAGGTACAGATAGCCATCAGCCCCAGCATTTT